A single sample gave rise to the 27 T cell receptor beta chains below, sequenced in a study of glioma-infiltrating T cells after dendritic cell vaccination. The assay was immunoSEQ multiplex PCR, and TCRdb's table has in-frame clones only and misses some. The repertoire has around 72,000 clones, roughly 79% of them found once; the top ten carry 7.9%. Sequenced here: blood, sampled before dendritic cell vaccination. Receptor source: a human donor with glioblastoma.

The chain recombines TRBV5-1 with TRBJ1-1; 12 nucleotides align to TRBD1. CDR3 size: 16 residues. With 3 bases clipped from V and 4 bases from J, the junction kept 7 bases outside the gene matches. Germline lookup yields CDR1 SGHRS and CDR2 YFSETQ. The CDR3 nucleotides read TGCGCCAGCAGCTCGGGACAGGGGGCGATTGGCACTGAAGCTTTCTTT. Translated, it gives CASSSGQGAIGTEAFF. The whole variable domain, filled in from reference TRBV5-1 and TRBJ1-1, reads KAGVTQTPRYLIKTRGQQVTLSCSPISGHRSVSWYQQTPGQGLQFLFEYFSETQRNKGNFPGRFSGRQFSNSRSEMNVSTLELGDSALYLCASSSGQGAIGTEAFFGQGTRLTVV.

The chain couples TRBV29-1 to TRBJ2-7, with D uncertain. In germline, CDR1 is SQVTM, CDR2 ANQGSEA. V dropped 0 bases and J dropped 6 bases, with 15 bases sitting between them. CDR3 size: 14 residues. Written as DNA, the CDR3 is TGCAGCGTTGAAGAAAACGGTCCATCCGGCGAGCAGTACTTC. Translation gives CSVEENGPSGEQYF.

The chain is built from TRBV6-6 and TRBJ1-2, with 7 bases identical to TRBD1. V was clipped by 7 bases and J by 5 bases; unmatched bases: 10. CDR3 length: 14 residues. The germline CDR1 and CDR2 sequences are MNHNY and SVGAGI (reference sequence). DNA for the CDR3: TGTGCCAGCAACGCACTGGGACAGACATATGGCTACACCTTC. It yields the protein CASNALGQTYGYTF.

The rearrangement uses TRBV7-2 and TRBJ1-1, with 8 bases fitting TRBD1. The junction had 9 bases not matched to a gene; V was cut back by 3 bases and J by 6 bases. The CDR3 is 15 residues long. Germline loops: CDR1 SGHTA, CDR2 FQGNSA. The CDR3: CASSFRDRPLAEAFF. CDR3 in DNA: TGTGCCAGCAGCTTTAGGGACAGGCCCCTGGCTGAAGCTTTCTTT.

The chain has TRBV6-6 and TRBJ1-2; D not certain. This CDR3 is built from 13 residues. Germline V gene lookup returns CDR1 MNHNY and CDR2 SVGAGI (reference sequence). V was cut by 1 base and J by 6 bases, with 9 bases left in between. The CDR3 protein is CASSYFPGDGYTF. The CDR3 nucleotides read TGTGCCAGCAGTTACTTTCCCGGGGATGGCTACACCTTC.

The J gene is TRBJ1-1, the V gene TRBV29-1, with a possible D match to TRBD1 (6 bases). Germline V lookup: CDR1 SQVTM, CDR2 ANQGSEA. This CDR3 is built from 14 residues. Trimming removed 6 bases from V and 4 bases from J, with 18 bases in between. As DNA, the CDR3 is TGCAGCGTCCCTACCCCAGGGGTTGGCACTGAAGCTTTCTTT. This sequence encodes CSVPTPGVGTEAFF.

This rearrangement joins TRBV18 to TRBJ2-3, with 12 bases matching TRBD1. The V gene end was trimmed by 2 bases and the J gene end by 5 bases; junction bases not matched to a gene: 2. The CDR3 spans 15 residues. From germline, CDR1 is KGHSH and CDR2 LQKENI. The CDR3 nucleotides are TGTGCCAGCTCACCAGGGACAGGGGGCAAAGATACGCAGTATTTT. Its protein product is CASSPGTGGKDTQYF.

The J gene is TRBJ2-7, the V gene TRBV15; no firm D call. Germline V CDR1 and CDR2: LNHNV, YYDKDF (reference sequence). V dropped 3 bases and J dropped 2 bases, with 14 bases sitting between them. This CDR3 contains 15 residues. The CDR3 is CATSSGGPGTYEQYF. The CDR3 DNA sequence: TGTGCCACCAGCAGCGGTGGGCCAGGTACCTACGAGCAGTACTTC.

The chain has TRBV15 and TRBJ1-3; D gene unclear. Germline values: CDR1 LNHNV, CDR2 YYDKDF (reference sequence). V dropped 0 bases and J dropped 3 bases, with 9 bases sitting between them. CDR3 length: 15 residues. In DNA, the CDR3 is TGTGCCACCAGCAGAGATACTAGTCTTGGAAACACCATATATTTT. This gives the protein CATSRDTSLGNTIYF.

This clone was found once. The chain uses TRBV21-1 and TRBJ1-1; TRBD1 is the table's D call and was not checked against the DNA. TRBV21-1 is marked as a pseudogene. The CDR3 is made up of 18 amino acids. DNA of the CDR3: TGTGCCAGCACCATCAACGCCGGCAGGGGTCTGTTGAACACTGAAGCTTTCTTT. The encoded protein is CASTINAGRGLLNTEAFF.

The chain joins TRBV7-2 to TRBJ2-5; 7 bases are shared with TRBD1. Germline assignment: CDR1 SGHTA and CDR2 FQGNSA. J lost 0 bases, V lost 5 bases, and 15 bases had no gene match. The CDR3 loop spans 18 amino acids. The CDR3 sequence is CASSLIFAGTAYQETQYF. Here the CDR3 DNA reads TGTGCCAGCAGCCTAATTTTCGCCGGGACAGCGTACCAAGAGACCCAGTACTTC.

This clone appeared a few times. The J gene is TRBJ2-7, the V gene TRBV4-3, with TRBD2 identical over 8 bases. Germline loops: CDR1 LGHNA, CDR2 YSLEER. The CDR3 runs 15 residues. The V segment lost 2 bases and the J segment 2 bases; nucleotides outside the gene matches: 5. CDR3 residues: CASSQRRGDPYEQYF. The CDR3 DNA reads as TGCGCCAGCAGCCAACGGCGGGGGGACCCCTACGAGCAGTACTTC.

The genes are TRBV2 and TRBJ2-7; a possible D gene is TRBD2 (5 bases). Germline V lookup: CDR1 SNHLY, CDR2 FYNNEI. The germline V and J ends were trimmed by 6 bases and 0 bases, with 15 bases remaining between them. This CDR3 comprises 15 residues. The CDR3 DNA reads as TGTGCCAGCAGCTTAGGAGGATTAAGCTCCTACGAGCAGTACTTC. It translates to CASSLGGLSSYEQYF. Together with reference TRBV2 and TRBJ2-7, the CDR3 gives the full variable domain: EPEVTQTPSHQVTQMGQEVILRCVPISNHLYFYWYRQILGQKVEFLVSFYNNEISEKSEIFDDQFSVERPDGSNFTLKIRSTKLEDSAMYFCASSLGGLSSYEQYFGPGTRLTVT.

This clone was observed a handful of times. The rearrangement joins TRBV7-9 to TRBJ1-2; 8 positions agree with TRBD1. The V gene's germline CDR1 is SEHNR and CDR2 FQNEAQ (reference sequence). J gave up 4 bases and V 0 bases, and 7 bases lay outside the gene matches. This CDR3 is built from 16 residues. The DNA for the CDR3 is TGTGCCAGCAGCTTAGCTGAGGACAGGGAGGGCTATGGCTACACCTTC. It is translated as CASSLAEDREGYGYTF.

This rearrangement joins TRBV6-6 to TRBJ1-1, with 9 positions matching TRBD1. Germline CDR1 reads MNHNY; CDR2 reads SVGAGI (reference sequence). The CDR3 is 16 amino acids. J was trimmed by 0 bases and V by 6 bases; bases with no gene match: 8. The CDR3 DNA is TGTGCCAGCAGGGCGGGACAGGGAGCAATGAACACTGAAGCTTTCTTT. This gives the protein CASRAGQGAMNTEAFF.

Only a few counts were recorded for this clone. CDR3 in DNA: TGTGCCAGCAGGGAGTGGAAAGCTGGAAACACCATATATTTT. It translates to CASREWKAGNTIYF. The rearrangement uses TRBV2 and TRBJ1-3; D unresolved. Trimming cost V 6 bases and J 2 bases, with 11 bases left between them. The CDR3 has 14 residues. Germline CDR1 and CDR2: SNHLY and FYNNEI.

This clone appeared a few times. The rearrangement links TRBV2 to TRBJ2-3; the match to TRBD2 covers 14 bases. The V and J ends lost 5 bases and 2 bases, in that order; junction bases with no gene match: 3. The V gene's germline CDR1 is SNHLY and CDR2 FYNNEI. The CDR3 contains 16 residues. The CDR3 sequence is CASSSTSGGVTDTQYF. The CDR3 coding sequence is TGTGCCAGCAGTTCGACTAGCGGGGGGGTCACAGATACGCAGTATTTT.

The chain combines TRBV14 with TRBJ2-7; D is undetermined. Germline CDR1 reads SGHDN; CDR2 reads FVKESK. V shed 3 bases and J shed 3 bases, with 12 bases lying between them. This CDR3 has 14 amino acids. The CDR3 nucleotides are TGTGCCAGCAGCCAGCACCGTGGCAGCTACGAGCAGTACTTC. This sequence encodes CASSQHRGSYEQYF.

The J gene is TRBJ2-2, the V gene TRBV6-5, with D possibly being TRBD2 (6 bases). Germline CDR1 MNHEY, CDR2 SVGAGI. The germline V and J ends were trimmed by 0 bases and 5 bases, with 13 bases remaining between them. The CDR3 is made up of 16 amino acids. The CDR3 loop reads CASSYSLAGITGELFF. As DNA, the CDR3 is TGTGCCAGCAGTTACTCCCTCGCGGGGATTACCGGGGAGCTGTTTTTT.

As DNA, the CDR3 is TGTGCCAGCAGTTCGCCGGGACAGGGGGTCACTGAAGCTTTCTTT. Protein: CASSSPGQGVTEAFF. V gene TRBV27 combines with J gene TRBJ1-1, with 11 positions matching TRBD1. V trimming: 4 bases; J trimming: 4 bases; junction bases outside the gene matches: 5. CDR3 length equals 15 residues. Germline values: CDR1 MNHEY, CDR2 SMNVEV (reference sequence).

The gene calls are TRBV7-2 and TRBJ2-7, with 7 bases matching TRBD2. Trimming took 3 bases from V and 4 from J; bases not matched to a gene: 6. The CDR3 has 14 residues. CDR1 SGHTA and CDR2 FQGNSA come from the germline V gene. CDR3 sequence (DNA): TGTGCCAGCAGCTTTTCTAGCGGCATATACGAGCAGTACTTC. Residues: CASSFSSGIYEQYF.

The rearrangement uses TRBV18 and TRBJ1-2, with 11 bases matching TRBD1. The junction had 4 bases not matched to a gene; V was cut back by 3 bases and J by 4 bases. CDR3 size: 15 residues. Germline assignment: CDR1 KGHSH and CDR2 LQKENI. The CDR3 DNA is TGTGCCAGCTCACCTGCTGGGACAGGGGGCTATGGCTACACCTTC. It yields the protein CASSPAGTGGYGYTF. The full variable domain, completed using reference TRBV18 and TRBJ1-2, is NAGVMQNPRHLVRRRGQEARLRCSPMKGHSHVYWYRQLPEEGLKFMVYLQKENIIDESGMPKERFSAEFPKEGPSILRIQQVVRGDSAAYFCASSPAGTGGYGYTFGSGTRLTVV.

The CDR3 sequence is CASSLGTGGLDEQYF. DNA for the CDR3: TGTGCCAGCAGCTTGGGGACAGGGGGCTTGGACGAGCAGTACTTC. The chain employs TRBV7-9 and TRBJ2-7, with 12 bases matching TRBD1. The CDR3 is 15 amino acids. With 3 bases clipped from V and 5 bases from J, the junction kept 5 bases outside the gene matches. CDR1 SEHNR and CDR2 FQNEAQ come from the germline V gene (reference sequence).

The chain recombines TRBV30 with TRBJ1-5; D not certain. This CDR3 comprises 13 residues. CDR1 is GTSNPN and CDR2 is SVGIG in the germline V gene (reference sequence). The germline V and J ends were trimmed by 2 bases and 1 base, with 6 bases remaining between them. CDR3 sequence: CAWSLESNQPQHF. The CDR3 nucleotides read TGTGCCTGGAGTTTGGAGAGCAATCAGCCCCAGCATTTT.

The chain links TRBV7-9 to TRBJ1-1; 9 bases agree with TRBD1. This CDR3 is 12 amino acids long. With V trimmed by 4 bases and J by 8 bases, 2 bases remained unmatched. CDR1 is SEHNR, CDR2 FQNEAQ, per germline (reference sequence). The CDR3 protein is CASSSGTGEAFF. The CDR3 bases are TGTGCCAGCAGCTCAGGGACAGGGGAAGCTTTCTTT.

J is TRBJ2-1 and V is TRBV29-1; tentatively, D is TRBD1 (6 bases). The CDR3 is 14 amino acids. Per germline, CDR1 SQVTM and CDR2 ANQGSEA. The germline V and J ends were trimmed by 2 bases and 7 bases, with 15 bases remaining between them. The CDR3 is CSVELSRDINEQFF. DNA of the CDR3: TGCAGCGTTGAACTAAGCCGGGACATTAATGAGCAGTTCTTC.

The chain couples TRBV10-2 to TRBJ2-7; maybe TRBD1 (6 bases). The germline V gene has CDR1 WSHSY and CDR2 SAAADI. V shed 0 bases and J shed 5 bases, with 32 bases lying between them. This CDR3 has 21 residues. The CDR3 DNA sequence: TGCGCCAGCAGTGAGTCGAATTATTTCGAGGCAGGGGAGAAAAGGATCCACGAGCAGTACTTC. This encodes CASSESNYFEAGEKRIHEQYF.